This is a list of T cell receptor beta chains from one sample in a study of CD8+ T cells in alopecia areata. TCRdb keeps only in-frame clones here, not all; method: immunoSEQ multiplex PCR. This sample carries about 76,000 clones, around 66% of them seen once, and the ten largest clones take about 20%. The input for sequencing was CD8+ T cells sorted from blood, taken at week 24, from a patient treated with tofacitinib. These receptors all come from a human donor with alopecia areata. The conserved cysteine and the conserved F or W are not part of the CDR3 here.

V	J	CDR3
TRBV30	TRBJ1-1	AWSPRGQGRGEAF
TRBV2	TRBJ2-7	ASTGQGTYEQY
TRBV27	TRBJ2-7	ASSPSTGGYEQY
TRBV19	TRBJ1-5	ASSGTYSNQPQH
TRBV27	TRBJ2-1	ASSVSGPYNEQF
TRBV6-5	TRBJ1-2	ASSYSGGGHLYGYT
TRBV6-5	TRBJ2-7	ASSPPGPYEQY
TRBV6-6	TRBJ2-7	ASSYSAPSYEQY
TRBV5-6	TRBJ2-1	ASSQELDNEQF
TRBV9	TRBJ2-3	ASSVELAVTDTQY
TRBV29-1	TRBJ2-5	SVEVRGGRETQY
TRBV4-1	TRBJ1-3	ASSHEGSGNTIY
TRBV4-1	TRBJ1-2	ASSQDFRTAPRGYT
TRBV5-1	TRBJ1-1	ASSWTGTGVEAF
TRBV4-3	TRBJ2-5	ASSLGWITQETQY
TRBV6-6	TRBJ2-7	ASSHLGGQGPYEQY
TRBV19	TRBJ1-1	ASNKPAWGSTEAF
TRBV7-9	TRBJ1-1	ASRFTGGITEAF
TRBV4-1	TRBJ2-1	ASSQSEGPSYNEQF
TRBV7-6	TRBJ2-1	ASSFSPASGSIDEQF
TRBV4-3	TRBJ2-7	ASSQGLAGHYEQY
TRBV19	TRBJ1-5	ASRTGGRGNQPQH
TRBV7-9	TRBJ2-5	ASSLGVRILQTQY
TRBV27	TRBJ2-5	ASSPQTGGIGETQY
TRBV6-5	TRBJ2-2	ASSYQGTGTGELF
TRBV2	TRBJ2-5	ASSPGGRGTETQY
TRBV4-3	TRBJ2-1	ASSPGTGTAYNEQF
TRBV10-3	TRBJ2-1	AISENSYNEQF
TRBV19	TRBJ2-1	ASSIGWSSGEQF
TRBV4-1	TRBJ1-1	ASSQGPSRLNTEAF
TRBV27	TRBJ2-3	ASSLTGQGTTDTQY
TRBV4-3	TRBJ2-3	ASSPFSGHTDTQY
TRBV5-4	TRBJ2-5	ASSPSRGAGETQY
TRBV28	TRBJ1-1	ASSLTRRNTEAF
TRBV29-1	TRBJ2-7	SVEGDSYTTYEQY
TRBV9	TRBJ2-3	ASSVEDRGSDTQY